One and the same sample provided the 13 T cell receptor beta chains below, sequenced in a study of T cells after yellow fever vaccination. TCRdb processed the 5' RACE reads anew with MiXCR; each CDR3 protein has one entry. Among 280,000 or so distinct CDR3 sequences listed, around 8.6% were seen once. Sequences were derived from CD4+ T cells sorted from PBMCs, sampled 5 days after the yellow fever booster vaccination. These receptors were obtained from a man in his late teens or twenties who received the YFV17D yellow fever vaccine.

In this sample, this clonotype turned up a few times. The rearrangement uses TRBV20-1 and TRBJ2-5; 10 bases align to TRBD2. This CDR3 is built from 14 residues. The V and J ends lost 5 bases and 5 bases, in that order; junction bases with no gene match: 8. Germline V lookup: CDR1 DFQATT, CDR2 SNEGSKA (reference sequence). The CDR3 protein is CSAGQLAGTETQYF. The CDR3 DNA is TGCAGTGCTGGCCAACTAGCGGGGACGGAGACCCAGTACTTC.

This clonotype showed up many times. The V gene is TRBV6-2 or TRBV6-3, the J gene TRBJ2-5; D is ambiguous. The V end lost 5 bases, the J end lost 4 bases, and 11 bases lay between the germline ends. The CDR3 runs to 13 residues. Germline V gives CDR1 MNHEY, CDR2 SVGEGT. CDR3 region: CASSRHPRETQYF. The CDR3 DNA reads TGTGCCAGCAGTCGACACCCAAGAGAGACCCAGTACTTC.

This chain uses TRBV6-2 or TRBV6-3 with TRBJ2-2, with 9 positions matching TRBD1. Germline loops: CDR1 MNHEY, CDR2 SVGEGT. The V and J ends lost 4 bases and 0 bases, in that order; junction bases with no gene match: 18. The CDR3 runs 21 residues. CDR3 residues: CASSSFLHGQGSPSNTGELFF. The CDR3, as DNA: TGTGCCAGCAGTTCATTCTTACACGGACAGGGGAGCCCCTCGAACACCGGGGAGCTGTTTTTT.

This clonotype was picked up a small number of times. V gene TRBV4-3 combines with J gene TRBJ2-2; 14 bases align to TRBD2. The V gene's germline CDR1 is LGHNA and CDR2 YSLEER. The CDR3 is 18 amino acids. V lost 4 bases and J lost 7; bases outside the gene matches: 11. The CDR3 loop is CASSRKTTSGGAIGELFF. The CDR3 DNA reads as TGCGCCAGCAGCCGAAAAACGACTAGCGGGGGGGCGATCGGGGAGCTGTTTTTT.

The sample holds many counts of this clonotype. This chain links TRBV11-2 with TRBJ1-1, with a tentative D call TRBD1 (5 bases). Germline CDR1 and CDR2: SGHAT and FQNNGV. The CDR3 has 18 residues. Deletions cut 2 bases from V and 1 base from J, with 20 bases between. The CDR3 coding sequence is TGTGCCAGCAGCTTAAATTTCGGGGCGAGGCGGGCGAACACTGAAGCTTTCTTT. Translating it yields CASSLNFGARRANTEAFF.

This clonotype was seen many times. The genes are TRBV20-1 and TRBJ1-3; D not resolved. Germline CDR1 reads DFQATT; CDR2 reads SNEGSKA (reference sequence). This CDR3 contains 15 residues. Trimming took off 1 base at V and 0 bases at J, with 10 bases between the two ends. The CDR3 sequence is CSARGPANSGNTIYF. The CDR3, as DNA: TGCAGTGCTAGAGGGCCTGCTAACTCTGGAAACACCATATATTTT.

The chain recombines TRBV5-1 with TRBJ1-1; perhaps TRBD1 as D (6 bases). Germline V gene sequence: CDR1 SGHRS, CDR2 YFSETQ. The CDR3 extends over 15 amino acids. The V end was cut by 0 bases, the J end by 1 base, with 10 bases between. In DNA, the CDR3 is TGCGCCAGCAGCTTGGGACCGGGGGCGAACACTGAAGCTTTCTTT. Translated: CASSLGPGANTEAFF. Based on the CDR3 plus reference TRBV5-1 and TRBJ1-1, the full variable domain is KAGVTQTPRYLIKTRGQQVTLSCSPISGHRSVSWYQQTPGQGLQFLFEYFSETQRNKGNFPGRFSGRQFSNSRSEMNVSTLELGDSALYLCASSLGPGANTEAFFGQGTRLTVV.

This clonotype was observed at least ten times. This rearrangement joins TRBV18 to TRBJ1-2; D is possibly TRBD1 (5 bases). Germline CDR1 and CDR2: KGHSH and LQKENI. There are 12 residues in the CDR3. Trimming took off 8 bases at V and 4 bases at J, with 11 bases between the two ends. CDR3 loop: CASSPDSYGYTF. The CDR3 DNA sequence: TGTGCCAGCAGTCCTGACAGCTATGGCTACACCTTC.

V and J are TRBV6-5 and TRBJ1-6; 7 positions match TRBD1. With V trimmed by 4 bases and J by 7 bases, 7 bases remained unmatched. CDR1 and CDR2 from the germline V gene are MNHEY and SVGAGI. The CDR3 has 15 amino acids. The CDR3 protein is CASSWQGGANSPLHF. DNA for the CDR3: TGTGCCAGCAGTTGGCAGGGGGGGGCGAATTCACCCCTCCACTTT.

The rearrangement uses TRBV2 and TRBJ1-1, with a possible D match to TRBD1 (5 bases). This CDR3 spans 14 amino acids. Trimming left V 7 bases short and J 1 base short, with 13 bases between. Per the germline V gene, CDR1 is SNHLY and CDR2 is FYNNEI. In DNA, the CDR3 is TGTGCCAGCACTTGGGGGATAGGGAACACTGAAGCTTTCTTT. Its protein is CASTWGIGNTEAFF.

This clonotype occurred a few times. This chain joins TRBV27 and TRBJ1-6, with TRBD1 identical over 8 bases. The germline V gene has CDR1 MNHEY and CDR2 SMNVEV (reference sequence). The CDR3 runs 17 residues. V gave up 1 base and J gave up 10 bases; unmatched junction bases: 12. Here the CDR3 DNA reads TGTGCCAGCAGTTTATGGTTCGACCAGGGGGCGGGGTCACCCCTCCACTTT. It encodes CASSLWFDQGAGSPLHF.

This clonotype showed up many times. CDR3 residues: CASKLAGDSYEQYF. CDR3 bases: TGTGCCAGCAAATTAGCGGGGGACTCCTACGAGCAGTACTTC. V and J are TRBV6-5 and TRBJ2-7; 9 positions agree with TRBD2. CDR3 length: 14 residues. Germline CDR1 is MNHEY and CDR2 is SVGAGI. V dropped 7 bases and J dropped 0; count of bases not matched to a gene: 4.

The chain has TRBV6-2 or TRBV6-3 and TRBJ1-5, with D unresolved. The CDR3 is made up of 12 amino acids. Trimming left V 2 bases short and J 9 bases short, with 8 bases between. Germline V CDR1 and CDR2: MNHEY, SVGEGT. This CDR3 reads CASSYLDRPQHF. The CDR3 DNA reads TGTGCCAGCAGTTACCTAGACCGGCCCCAGCATTTT.